Sequencing of this TCR beta chain was carried out in a study of T cell responses to AZD1222 COVID-19 vaccine. This clone was found once. Its antigen is unidentified. Trimming removed 5 bases from V and 3 bases from J; junction bases left unmatched: 2. Germline CDR1 and CDR2: SGHTA and FQGTGA. The CDR3 length is 13 residues. Profiled with immunoSEQ multiplex PCR; TCRdb holds only in-frame clones, not every one. The profile shows under 200,000 clones, roughly 90% of them singletons. Study results and limitations: Rises in breadth and depth of Spike-specific TCRs came after two AZD1222 doses. Only a handful of AZD1222 recipients, six or seven in all, had baseline seropositivity. Every sample of the repertoires postdated the peak T cell response. Unmutated variant regions are reportedly the target of nearly half of TCRs that are spike-specific.

This clonotype was obtained from an adult in good health. The chain is built from TRBV7-3 and TRBJ1-1; 8 bases line up with TRBD1. Sample: peripheral blood, taken on day 0 of AZD1222 vaccination. The DNA for the CDR3 is TGTGCCAGCAGCAAGACAGGGGACACTGAAGCTTTCTTT. Amino acid sequence: CASSKTGDTEAFF.